This TCR beta chain originates from a study of blood T cell repertoires in COVID-19. Study overall: Italy, Spain and the United States were the sources of the convalescent and acute COVID-19 samples.

Generated by immunoSEQ multiplex PCR, the TCRdb table keeps only in-frame clones and is missing some. In the table there are almost 70,000 clones, roughly nine tenths of which are singletons. Trimming removed 5 bases from V and 0 bases from J, with 11 bases in between. The CDR3 extends over 15 amino acids. Germline V gene data show CDR1 as SNHLY and CDR2 as FYNNEI. This sequence joins TRBV2 and TRBJ2-1; D unresolved. This TCR derives from a woman aged 50 to 60 with active COVID-19. The source material was peripheral blood. CDR3 loop: CASSPQASSYNEQFF. For the CDR3, the DNA is TGTGCCAGCAGTCCTCAGGCGTCCTCCTACAATGAGCAGTTCTTC.